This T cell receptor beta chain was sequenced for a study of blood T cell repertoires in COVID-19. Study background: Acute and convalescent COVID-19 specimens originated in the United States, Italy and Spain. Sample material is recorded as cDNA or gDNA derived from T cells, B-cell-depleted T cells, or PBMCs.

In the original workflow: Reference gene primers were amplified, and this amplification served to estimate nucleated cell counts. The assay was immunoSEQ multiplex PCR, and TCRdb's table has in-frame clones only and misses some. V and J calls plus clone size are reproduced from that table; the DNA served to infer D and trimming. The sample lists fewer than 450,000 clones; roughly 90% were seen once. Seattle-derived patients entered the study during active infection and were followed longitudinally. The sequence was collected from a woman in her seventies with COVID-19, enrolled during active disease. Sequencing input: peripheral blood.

CDR3 bases: TGTGCCAGCAGTGAAAAACGGGGAGGGTCTGGAAACACCATATATTTT. It yields the protein CASSEKRGGSGNTIYF. The chain joins TRBV2 to TRBJ1-3; D is unresolved. The ends were cut back, 2 bases at V and 1 base at J, with 12 bases in the middle. This CDR3 has 16 amino acids. In germline, CDR1 is SNHLY, CDR2 FYNNEI.